One and the same sample provided the 21 T cell receptor beta chains below, sequenced in a study of cytomegalovirus exposure and HLA in healthy donors. Primers for the PCR totalled 60 Vbeta and 13 Jbeta. Sequencing used immunoSEQ multiplex PCR; TCRdb keeps in-frame clones, though not all of them. The sample lists 150,000 to 200,000 clones; roughly 84% were seen once. Sequences were obtained from PBMCs. These receptors all come from a boy younger than 18 in good health and CMV-seronegative.

There are a few counts of this clone. The chain has TRBV19 and TRBJ2-7, with 9 positions matching TRBD2. This CDR3 is 17 amino acids long. Germline assignment: CDR1 LNHDA and CDR2 SQIVND (reference sequence). The V gene end was trimmed by 5 bases and the J gene end by 0 bases; junction bases not matched to a gene: 11. CDR3 protein: CASSPWASGVSSYEQYF. The CDR3 nucleotides are TGTGCCAGTAGTCCCTGGGCTAGCGGGGTTAGCTCCTACGAGCAGTACTTC. The variable domain in full, with the rest retrieved from reference TRBV19 and TRBJ2-7, is DGGITQSPKYLFRKEGQNVTLSCEQNLNHDAMYWYRQDPGQGLRLIYYSQIVNDFQKGDIAEGYSVSREKKESFPLTVTSAQKNPTAFYLCASSPWASGVSSYEQYFGPGTRLTVT.

The chain has TRBV27 and TRBJ2-7, with TRBD1 matching over 8 bases. The V gene end was trimmed by 8 bases and the J gene end by 7 bases; junction bases not matched to a gene: 19. The CDR3 is 16 amino acids. Germline V gene lookup returns CDR1 MNHEY and CDR2 SMNVEV (reference sequence). CDR3 sequence: CASSQETGQASREQYF. The CDR3 DNA is TGTGCCAGCTCCCAAGAGACGGGACAGGCTTCCCGTGAGCAGTACTTC.

The V and J genes are TRBV6-6 and TRBJ2-2; 7 bases line up with TRBD1. The germline V gene has CDR1 MNHNY and CDR2 SVGAGI (reference sequence). Germline trimming cut 8 bases from V and 1 base from J; bases unmatched to any gene: 4. This CDR3 has 14 amino acids. The chain's CDR3 is CASRDSWNTGELFF. The CDR3 DNA follows: TGTGCCAGCCGGGACAGTTGGAACACCGGGGAGCTGTTTTTT.

The chain uses TRBV29-1 and TRBJ2-1, with a weak D call TRBD2 (5 bases). V lost 2 bases, J lost 8 bases, and 13 bases lay in between. The CDR3 is 13 residues long. The germline V gene has CDR1 SQVTM and CDR2 ANQGSEA. CDR3 loop: CSVENLAGYEQFF. In DNA, the CDR3 is TGCAGCGTTGAAAACCTAGCCGGCTATGAGCAGTTCTTC.

The V gene is TRBV10-3, the J gene TRBJ1-4, with 12 bases fitting TRBD1. Unmatched junction bases numbered 2, after V lost 3 bases and J lost 6 bases. Germline V gene sequence: CDR1 ENHRY, CDR2 SYGVKD. The CDR3 sequence is 15 residues long. CDR3 bases: TGTGCCATCAGTGAAGGGACAGGGGGCTATGAAAAACTGTTTTTT. This sequence encodes CAISEGTGGYEKLFF.

The chain joins TRBV5-4 to TRBJ2-1; D ambiguous. V was cut by 0 bases and J by 7 bases, with 8 bases left in between. The germline CDR1 and CDR2 sequences are SGHNT and YYREEE (reference sequence). This CDR3 contains 13 residues. The CDR3 region is CASSLAFGNEQFF. CDR3 DNA sequence: TGTGCCAGCAGCTTGGCCTTCGGGAATGAGCAGTTCTTC.

This clone is a singleton in its sample. The genes are TRBV7-2 and TRBJ2-1, with 9 bases that match TRBD2. The CDR3 is 18 amino acids. The ends lost 2 bases at V and 0 bases at J; junction bases unmatched: 8. The germline gives CDR1 SGHTA, CDR2 FQGNSA. The CDR3 spells CASSLSSSGKYSYNEQFF. Here the CDR3 DNA reads TGTGCCAGCAGCTTAAGTTCTAGCGGGAAATACTCCTACAATGAGCAGTTCTTC.

The genes are TRBV6-1 and TRBJ1-5; D not certain. This CDR3 is 12 amino acids long. Germline lookup yields CDR1 MNHNS and CDR2 SASEGT. Trimming pared 6 bases from V and 5 bases from J, leaving 8 bases between. The CDR3 bases are TGTGCCAGCAGGGAGGGCGATCAGCCCCAGCATTTT. This encodes CASREGDQPQHF.

The chain combines TRBV4-1 with TRBJ2-7, with 8 bases lining up with TRBD2. CDR1 is MGHRA, CDR2 YSYEKL, per germline. This CDR3 comprises 15 residues. The J segment lost 4 bases and the V segment lost 3 bases, leaving 8 bases of the junction unmatched. The CDR3 nucleotides read TGCGCCAGCAGCCAGAGAGCGGGAGTTGGATACGAGCAGTACTTC. It yields the protein CASSQRAGVGYEQYF.

This clone appeared a few times. V is TRBV28 and J is TRBJ1-1; D perhaps matches TRBD1 (5 bases). The CDR3 has 12 amino acids. Germline V lookup: CDR1 MDHEN, CDR2 SYDVKM. Trimming left V 7 bases short and J 5 bases short, with 11 bases between. CDR3 loop: CASIQRGTEAFF. DNA of the CDR3: TGTGCCAGCATCCAGCGGGGGACTGAAGCTTTCTTT.

The chain uses TRBV23-1 and TRBJ2-1, with 11 bases aligning to TRBD2. TRBV23-1 is classed as an ORF, of uncertain function. The junction had 16 bases not matched to a gene; V was cut back by 1 base and J by 5 bases. CDR3 size: 20 residues. The CDR3 DNA reads as TGCGCCAGCAGTCAATATCCCAGGGGCCGATTACTAGCGGGGGACAATGAGCAGTTCTTC. This encodes CASSQYPRGRLLAGDNEQFF.

This chain connects TRBV19 to TRBJ2-6; TRBD2 agrees at 7 bases. Germline V gene lookup returns CDR1 LNHDA and CDR2 SQIVND (reference sequence). The V gene end was trimmed by 7 bases and the J gene end by 5 bases; junction bases not matched to a gene: 11. The CDR3 has 16 amino acids. CDR3 sequence: CASNQAGLFRANVLTF. The CDR3 coding sequence is TGTGCCAGTAACCAAGCGGGATTGTTTAGGGCCAACGTCCTGACTTTC.

J is TRBJ2-1 and V is TRBV29-1; 11 nucleotides match TRBD2. V shed 7 bases and J 14 bases; nucleotides not matched to a gene: 10. The length of the CDR3 is 12 residues. The germline V gene encodes CDR1 SQVTM and CDR2 ANQGSEA. The CDR3 protein is CSADYGTSGEFF. CDR3 in DNA: TGCAGCGCCGACTATGGGACTAGCGGAGAGTTCTTC.

The rearrangement uses TRBV7-2 and TRBJ1-1; TRBD1 is a possible D gene (5 bases). The CDR3 runs to 17 residues. The germline V and J ends were trimmed by 1 base and 10 bases, with 25 bases remaining between them. The germline V gene encodes CDR1 SGHTA and CDR2 FQGNSA. The CDR3 reads CASSLGFSWDLPIAAFF. CDR3 nucleotides: TGTGCCAGCAGCTTAGGGTTTTCTTGGGACTTGCCTATTGCAGCTTTCTTT. The entire variable domain, with the rest obtained from reference TRBV7-2 and TRBJ1-1, is as follows: GAGVSQSPSNKVTEKGKDVELRCDPISGHTALYWYRQSLGQGLEFLIYFQGNSAPDKSGLPSDRFSAERTGGSVSTLTIQRTQQEDSAVYLCASSLGFSWDLPIAAFFGQGTRLTVV.

The chain is built from TRBV11-1 and TRBJ2-7; possible D gene TRBD1, 6 bases. Germline-derived CDR1 and CDR2 are SGHAT and FQDESV (reference sequence). V lost 5 bases to trimming and J lost 1 base, with 12 bases between them. The CDR3 spans 14 residues. CDR3 region: CASSLPGASYEQYF. The CDR3 DNA reads TGTGCCAGCAGCCTTCCAGGGGCGTCCTACGAGCAGTACTTC.

The chain combines TRBV7-8 with TRBJ2-7, with 10 positions matching TRBD1. CDR3 length: 15 amino acids. The junction had 9 bases not matched to a gene; V was cut back by 5 bases and J by 5 bases. Germline lookup yields CDR1 SGHVS and CDR2 FQNEAQ. The CDR3 protein is CASSHSGTGDNEQYF. The DNA of the CDR3 is TGTGCCAGCAGCCATTCCGGGACAGGGGATAACGAGCAGTACTTC. Complete variable domain (other parts from reference TRBV7-8 and TRBJ2-7): GAGVSQSPRYKVAKRGQDVALRCDPISGHVSLFWYQQALGQGPEFLTYFQNEAQLDKSGLPSDRFFAERPEGSVSTLKIQRTQQEDSAVYLCASSHSGTGDNEQYFGPGTRLTVT.

The chain joins TRBV7-6 to TRBJ1-5; the D is unclear. V was trimmed by 5 bases and J by 1 base, leaving 6 bases between them. The CDR3 contains 13 residues. CDR1 SGHVS and CDR2 FNYEAQ come from the germline V gene. CDR3 protein: CASSRGSNQPQHF. The DNA for the CDR3 is TGTGCCAGCAGCCGAGGGAGCAATCAGCCCCAGCATTTT.

The genes are TRBV19 and TRBJ2-3; D is perhaps TRBD2 (5 bases). Trimming left V 5 bases short and J 1 base short, with 19 bases between. The CDR3 is made up of 17 amino acids. Germline V gene sequence: CDR1 LNHDA, CDR2 SQIVND (reference sequence). CDR3 nucleotides: TGTGCCAGTAGTTCAGCGGCAACCAGGACCCGCACAGATACGCAGTATTTT. Protein: CASSSAATRTRTDTQYF.

This clone has more than one count but fewer than ten. The V gene is TRBV5-6, the J gene TRBJ1-1, with D possibly TRBD1 on 6 matching bases. The CDR3 has 14 residues. Germline-derived CDR1 and CDR2 are SGHDT and YYEEEE. V lost 4 bases and J lost 1, with 11 bases in between. DNA of the CDR3: TGTGCCAGCAGCCTAACAGGGCCGAACACTGAAGCTTTCTTT. It yields the protein CASSLTGPNTEAFF.

The CDR3 region is CASSQRLAYTAQETQYF. In DNA form, the CDR3 reads TGCGCCAGCAGCCAACGACTAGCCTACACCGCCCAAGAGACCCAGTACTTC. The chain carries TRBV5-1 and TRBJ2-5; 7 nucleotides match TRBD2. Unmatched junction bases numbered 13, after V lost 4 bases and J lost 1 base. CDR3 length: 17 residues. The germline V gene encodes CDR1 SGHRS and CDR2 YFSETQ.

This rearrangement joins TRBV28 to TRBJ2-7; TRBD1 matches at 7 bases. Germline V gives CDR1 MDHEN, CDR2 SYDVKM. This CDR3 is built from 15 residues. V was pared by 3 bases and J by 0 bases, with 5 bases of the junction left unmatched. The CDR3 bases are TGTGCCAGCAGTTTTCGGACAGGTAGCTCCTACGAGCAGTACTTC. Translating it yields CASSFRTGSSYEQYF. The full variable domain, completed using reference TRBV28 and TRBJ2-7, is DVKVTQSSRYLVKRTGEKVFLECVQDMDHENMFWYRQDPGLGLRLIYFSYDVKMKEKGDIPEGYSVSREKKERFSLILESASTNQTSMYLCASSFRTGSSYEQYFGPGTRLTVT.